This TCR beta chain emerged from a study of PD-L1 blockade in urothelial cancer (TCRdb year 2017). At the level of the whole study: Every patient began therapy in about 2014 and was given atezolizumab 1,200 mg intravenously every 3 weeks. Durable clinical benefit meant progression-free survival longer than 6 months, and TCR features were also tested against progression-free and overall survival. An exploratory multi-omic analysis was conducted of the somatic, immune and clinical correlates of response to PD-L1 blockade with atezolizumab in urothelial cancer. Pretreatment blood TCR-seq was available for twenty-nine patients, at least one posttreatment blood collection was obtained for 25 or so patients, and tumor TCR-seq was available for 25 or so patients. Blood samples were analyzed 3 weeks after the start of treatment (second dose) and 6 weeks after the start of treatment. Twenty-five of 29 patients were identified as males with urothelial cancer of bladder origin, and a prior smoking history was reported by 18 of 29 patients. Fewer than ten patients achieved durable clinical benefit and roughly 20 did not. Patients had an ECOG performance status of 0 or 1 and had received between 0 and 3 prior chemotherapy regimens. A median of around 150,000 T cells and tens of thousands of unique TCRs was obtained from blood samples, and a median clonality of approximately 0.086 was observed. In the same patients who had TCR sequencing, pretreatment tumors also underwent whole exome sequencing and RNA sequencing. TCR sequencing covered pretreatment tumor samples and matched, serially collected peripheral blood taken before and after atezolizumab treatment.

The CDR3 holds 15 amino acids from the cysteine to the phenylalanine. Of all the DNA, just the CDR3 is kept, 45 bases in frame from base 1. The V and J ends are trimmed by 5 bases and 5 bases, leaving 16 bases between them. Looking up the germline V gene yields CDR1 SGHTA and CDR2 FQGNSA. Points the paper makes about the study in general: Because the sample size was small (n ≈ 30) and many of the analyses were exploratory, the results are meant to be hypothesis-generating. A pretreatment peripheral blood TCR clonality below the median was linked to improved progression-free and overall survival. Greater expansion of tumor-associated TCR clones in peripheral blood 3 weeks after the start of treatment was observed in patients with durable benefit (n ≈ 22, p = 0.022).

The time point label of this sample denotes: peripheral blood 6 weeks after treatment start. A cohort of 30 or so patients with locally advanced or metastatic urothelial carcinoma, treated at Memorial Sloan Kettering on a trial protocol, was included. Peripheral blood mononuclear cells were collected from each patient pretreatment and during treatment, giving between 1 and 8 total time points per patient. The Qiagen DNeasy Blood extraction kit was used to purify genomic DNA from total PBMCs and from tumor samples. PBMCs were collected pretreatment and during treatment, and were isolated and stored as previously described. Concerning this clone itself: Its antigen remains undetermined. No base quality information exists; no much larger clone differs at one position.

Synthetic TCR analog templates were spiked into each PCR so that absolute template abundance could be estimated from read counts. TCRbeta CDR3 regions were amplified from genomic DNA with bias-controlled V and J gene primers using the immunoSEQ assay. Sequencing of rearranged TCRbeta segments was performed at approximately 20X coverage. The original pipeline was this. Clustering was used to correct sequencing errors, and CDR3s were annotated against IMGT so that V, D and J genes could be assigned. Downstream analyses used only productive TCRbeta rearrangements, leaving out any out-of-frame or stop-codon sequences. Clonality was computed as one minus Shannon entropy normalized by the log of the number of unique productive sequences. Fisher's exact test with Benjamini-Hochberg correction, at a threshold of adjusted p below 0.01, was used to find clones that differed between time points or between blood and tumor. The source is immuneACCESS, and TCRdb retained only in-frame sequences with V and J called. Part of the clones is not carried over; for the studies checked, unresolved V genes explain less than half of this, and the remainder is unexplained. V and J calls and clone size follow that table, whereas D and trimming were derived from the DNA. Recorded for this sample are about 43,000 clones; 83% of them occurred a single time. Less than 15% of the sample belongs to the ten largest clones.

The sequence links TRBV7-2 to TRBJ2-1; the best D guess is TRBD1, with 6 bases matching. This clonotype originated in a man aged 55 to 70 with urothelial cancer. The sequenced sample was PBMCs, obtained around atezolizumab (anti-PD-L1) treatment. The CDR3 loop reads CASSRTVGMDNEQFF. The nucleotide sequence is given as TGTGCCAGCAGCAGGACAGTGGGGATGGACAATGAGCAGTTCTTC.